This TCR beta chain was sequenced in a study of somatic mutations in cytotoxic T cells in rheumatoid arthritis. In the study overall: Flow sorting yielded some V beta antibody-stained T-cell populations at nearly 100% purity, among them V beta1+ cells sequenced for TCRB.

By positive magnetic bead selection, CD4+ and CD8+ cells were isolated, and their purity was checked by flow cytometry. On this clone itself: The antigen is not known.

V was shortened by 3 bases and J by 1 base, with 14 bases between the two germline ends. Germline V lookup: CDR1 SQVTM, CDR2 ANQGSEA. CDR3 length: 15 amino acids. Study results and caveats: Compared with age-matched healthy controls, rheumatoid arthritis patients did not differ significantly in CD8+ T-cell clonality. Of the expanded CD8+ clones, the antigen targets were not known.

Here immunoSEQ multiplex PCR was the method, and the copy in TCRdb shows in-frame clones only, minus some. This table has about 3,000 clones, 86% appearing once. The sequenced sample was CD8+ T cells sorted from blood. The clonotype was recovered from a woman aged 55-70 years with rheumatoid arthritis. The chain couples TRBV29-1 to TRBJ2-3; weak D call: TRBD1 (6 bases). The CDR3 is CSVDPRGVRTDTQYF. The CDR3 DNA reads as TGCAGCGTTGACCCCAGGGGCGTCCGCACAGATACGCAGTATTTT.